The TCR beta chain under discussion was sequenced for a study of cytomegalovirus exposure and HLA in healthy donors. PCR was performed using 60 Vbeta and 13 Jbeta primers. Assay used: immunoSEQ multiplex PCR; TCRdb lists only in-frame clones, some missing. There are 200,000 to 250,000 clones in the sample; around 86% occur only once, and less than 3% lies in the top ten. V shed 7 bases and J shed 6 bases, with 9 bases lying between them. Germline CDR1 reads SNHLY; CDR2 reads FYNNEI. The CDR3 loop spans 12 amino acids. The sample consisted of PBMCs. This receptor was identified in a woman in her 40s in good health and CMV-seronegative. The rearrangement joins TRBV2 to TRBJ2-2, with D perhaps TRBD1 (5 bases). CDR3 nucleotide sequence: TGTGCCAGCACGTGGGGCCCCGGGGAGCTGTTTTTT. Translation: CASTWGPGELFF. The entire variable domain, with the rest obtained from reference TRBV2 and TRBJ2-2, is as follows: EPEVTQTPSHQVTQMGQEVILRCVPISNHLYFYWYRQILGQKVEFLVSFYNNEISEKSEIFDDQFSVERPDGSNFTLKIRSTKLEDSAMYFCASTWGPGELFFGEGSRLTVL.